The clone carrying this T cell receptor (beta chain) was found a few times. What it recognizes is unknown. One end of the junction does not line up with germline, which may come from a read error. This sample is part of a study of T-cell memory formation after mild COVID-19. Study information: TCR clusters were largely donor specific. Findings and caveats of the study: Among clones contracting day 15 to 85, CD4/CD8 was balanced, whereas later expanders leaned CD4+.

The CDR3 loop spans 15 amino acids. Germline CDR1 reads SSHAT; CDR2 reads FNYEAQ (reference sequence). 5'RACE with constant-segment primers yielded barcoded, UMI-tagged TCR alpha and TCR beta cDNA libraries. A single record per CDR3 protein comes from TCRdb applying MiXCR to the 5' RACE reads. This table holds under 200,000 distinct CDR3 sequences, about 9.9% found once. The rearrangement uses TRBV7-7 and TRBJ2-5; D might be TRBD1 or TRBD2, each matching 6 bases. This clonotype was obtained from a man aged 18 to 29 who had mild COVID-19 (a few samples of this study predate the infection). Cell type and time point are not known. The sequenced material came from PBMCs or a T cell subset sorted from them (not recorded which). CDR3 loop: CASSSGGTGAETQYF. The CDR3 bases are TGTGCTAGCAGCTCCGGAGGGACGGGGGCGGAGACCCAGTACTTC.